A selection of T cell receptor beta chains follows, all from one sample in a study of Graves' ophthalmopathy and Graves' hyperthyroidism. MiXCR was run by TCRdb on the multiplex PCR reads, yielding one entry per CDR3 protein. Here the sample spans about 50,000 distinct CDR3 sequences, approximately 52% being singletons. Sequencing used peripheral blood. The origin of the receptors is an adult woman with Graves' ophthalmopathy. The CDR3 runs from the conserved cysteine through the conserved F or W. Each record gives: clone size, V gene, J gene, D gene, CDR3 protein, CDR3 DNA. A D gene is named only where the DNA matches it firmly. Clone size is not always given. Where it is, it says once, few, many or a class for expanded clones.

size: .; V: TRBV19; J: TRBJ2-2; D: .; CDR3: CASNMGGSGELFF; DNA: TGTGCCAGTAATATGGGGGGCTCCGGGGAGCTGTTTTTC
size: .; V: TRBV5-1; J: TRBJ2-7; D: .; CDR3: CASRLVAGLAVYEQYF; DNA: TGCGCCAGCAGATTGGTTGCAGGGCTAGCCGTCTACGAACAGTACTTC
size: many; V: TRBV5-6; J: TRBJ2-7; D: .; CDR3: CASSSAVGYEQYF; DNA: TGTGCCAGCAGTTCCGCTGTCGGCTACGAGCAGTACTTC
size: medium-sized; V: TRBV10-3; J: TRBJ1-2; D: .; CDR3: CAISESSQGYGYTF; DNA: TGTGCCATCAGTGAGTCCAGCCAGGGGTATGGCTACACCTTC
size: many; V: TRBV20-1; J: TRBJ1-1; D: .; CDR3: CSARDRARTHTEAFF; DNA: TGCAGTGCTAGAGATCGCGCCAGGACTCACACTGAAGCTTTCTTT
size: many; V: TRBV12-3/TRBV12-4; J: TRBJ2-3; D: TRBD2; CDR3: CASSPGLAGFTQYF; DNA: TGTGCCAGCAGTCCGGGACTAGCGGGGTTCACGCAGTATTTT
size: .; V: TRBV24-1; J: TRBJ2-1; D: TRBD2; CDR3: CATSDVTSGSSYNEQFF; DNA: TGTGCCACCAGTGACGTGACTAGCGGGAGCTCCTACAATGAGCAGTTCTTC
size: many; V: TRBV7-9; J: TRBJ2-3; D: TRBD2; CDR3: CASSLGLLSGRAQGTDTQYF; DNA: TGTGCCAGCAGCTTAGGGTTGTTGAGCGGGAGGGCCCAGGGCACAGATACGCAGTATTTT
size: .; V: TRBV19; J: TRBJ2-3; D: TRBD1; CDR3: CTSSRQGAGTDTQYF; DNA: TGTACCAGTAGTCGACAGGGGGCAGGCACAGATACGCAGTATTTT
size: .; V: TRBV7-3; J: TRBJ2-4; D: .; CDR3: CASSPGPGEYF; DNA: TGTGCCAGCAGCCCAGGACCCGGGGAGTACTTC
size: many; V: TRBV4-2; J: TRBJ2-1; D: .; CDR3: CASSQEPRSYNEQFF; DNA: TGTGCCAGCAGCCAAGAACCAAGATCCTACAATGAGCAGTTCTTC
size: .; V: TRBV20-1; J: TRBJ2-3; D: .; CDR3: CSALWLTDTQYF; DNA: TGCAGTGCTCTTTGGCTTACAGATACGCAGTATTTT
size: many; V: TRBV2; J: TRBJ2-5; D: .; CDR3: CASSPDVLQETQYF; DNA: TGTGCCAGCAGCCCGGACGTACTGCAAGAGACCCAGTACTTC
size: many; V: TRBV5-5; J: TRBJ1-1; D: TRBD1; CDR3: CASGQGYTEAFF; DNA: TGTGCCAGCGGACAGGGATACACTGAAGCTTTCTTT
size: many; V: TRBV20-1; J: TRBJ1-2; D: .; CDR3: CSADTGSSYGYTF; DNA: TGCAGTGCGGACACAGGGAGTAGCTATGGCTACACCTTC
size: .; V: TRBV11-2; J: TRBJ2-7; D: TRBD2; CDR3: CASSGSSGSYEQYF; DNA: TGTGCCAGCAGCGGCTCTAGCGGGAGCTACGAGCAGTACTTC
size: .; V: TRBV6-5; J: TRBJ2-2; D: .; CDR3: CASGRRDGELPF; DNA: TGTGCCAGCGGCAGGCGGGACGGGGAGCTGCCTTTT
size: many; V: TRBV5-4; J: TRBJ2-1; D: .; CDR3: CASSLELHRDRGNYNEQFF; DNA: TGTGCCAGCAGCTTGGAGCTTCACCGGGACCGAGGTAACTACAATGAGCAGTTCTTC
size: .; V: TRBV29-1; J: TRBJ1-2; D: .; CDR3: CSVETNYGYTF; DNA: TGCAGCGTTGAGACTAACTATGGCTACACCTTC
size: .; V: TRBV14; J: TRBJ2-7; D: .; CDR3: CASSQARGYEQHF; DNA: TGTGCCAGCAGCCAGGCTAGAGGGTACGAGCAGCACTTC
size: few; V: TRBV14; J: TRBJ1-1; D: .; CDR3: CASSQGATQNTEAFF; DNA: TGTGCCAGCAGCCAAGGTGCCACCCAAAACACTGAAGCTTTCTTT
size: .; V: TRBV7-2; J: TRBJ2-3; D: TRBD1; CDR3: CASSLEVTGSTDTQYF; DNA: TGTGCCAGCAGCTTAGAGGTGACAGGGAGCACAGATACGCAGTATTTT
size: .; V: TRBV6-5; J: TRBJ2-5; D: TRBD1; CDR3: CVSRKNRGLRLRETQNF; DNA: TGTGTCAGCAGGAAAAACAGGGGATTGAGGCTGAGGGAGACCCAGAACTTC
size: many; V: TRBV7-9; J: TRBJ2-1; D: .; CDR3: CASSLAGLDNEQFF; DNA: TGTGCCAGCAGCTTAGCGGGGCTTGACAATGAGCAGTTCTTC
size: many; V: TRBV10-3; J: TRBJ1-1; D: .; CDR3: CAISEGQPWEAFF; DNA: TGTGCCATCAGTGAGGGGCAGCCTTGGGAAGCTTTCTTT
size: many; V: TRBV12-3/TRBV12-4; J: TRBJ2-2; D: .; CDR3: CASRTNTGELFF; DNA: TGTGCCAGCAGGACTAACACCGGGGAGCTGTTTTTT
size: .; V: TRBV5-1; J: TRBJ1-3; D: .; CDR3: CASSLVAGNTIYF; DNA: TGCGCCAGCAGCCTGGTAGCGGGAAACACCATATATTTT
size: .; V: TRBV29-1; J: TRBJ2-3; D: .; CDR3: CSSLTGPSTDTQYF; DNA: TGCAGCAGTTTGACTGGGCCGAGCACAGATACGCAGTATTTT
size: few; V: TRBV20-1; J: TRBJ2-1; D: .; CDR3: CSAKEGRKYNEQFF; DNA: TGCAGTGCTAAGGAGGGACGGAAATACAATGAGCAGTTCTTC
size: .; V: TRBV28; J: TRBJ1-6; D: TRBD1; CDR3: CASSLDRGNSPLHF; DNA: TGTGCTAGCAGTTTGGACAGGGGAAATTCACCCCTCCACTTT
size: many; V: TRBV7-7; J: TRBJ2-7; D: TRBD1; CDR3: CASSAGTGNFYEQYF; DNA: TGTGCTAGCAGCGCCGGGACAGGGAATTTCTACGAGCAGTACTTC
size: .; V: TRBV19; J: TRBJ2-1; D: TRBD2; CDR3: CASSIVLAGGPHNEQFF; DNA: TGTGCCAGTAGTATAGTACTAGCGGGGGGGCCCCACAATGAGCAGTTCTTC
size: once; V: TRBV29-1; J: TRBJ2-2; D: .; CDR3: CSFSGRNTGELFF; DNA: TGCAGCTTCTCCGGGAGGAACACCGGGGAGCTGTTTTTT
size: .; V: TRBV2; J: TRBJ1-2; D: .; CDR3: CASSGLAGSYGYTF; DNA: TGTGCCAGCAGTGGCCTAGCGGGCAGCTATGGCTACACCTTC
size: many; V: TRBV5-1; J: TRBJ2-7; D: .; CDR3: CAGSSTNTYEQYF; DNA: TGCGCCGGCAGCTCCACCAATACCTACGAGCAGTACTTC
size: .; V: TRBV6-5; J: TRBJ1-2; D: .; CDR3: CASSYNPGGYTF; DNA: TGTGCCAGCAGTTATAACCCAGGGGGCTACACCTTC
size: .; V: TRBV9; J: TRBJ2-7; D: TRBD1; CDR3: CASSSSTGGYEQYF; DNA: TGTGCCAGCAGCTCATCCACAGGGGGCTACGAGCAGTACTTC
size: many; V: TRBV6-6; J: TRBJ2-7; D: .; CDR3: CASSYGQGYDEQYF; DNA: TGTGCCAGCAGTTATGGTCAGGGATACGACGAGCAGTACTTC
size: many; V: TRBV10-3; J: TRBJ2-3; D: TRBD2; CDR3: CAISEGLAGGADTQYF; DNA: TGTGCCATCAGTGAGGGTCTAGCGGGAGGAGCAGATACGCAGTATTTT
size: .; V: TRBV19; J: TRBJ1-1; D: .; CDR3: CASRLRGNTEAFF; DNA: TGTGCCAGTAGGTTACGCGGGAACACTGAAGCTTTCTTT
size: few; V: TRBV28; J: TRBJ2-7; D: .; CDR3: CASSLSSGHVYEQYF; DNA: TGTGCCAGCAGTTTAAGCAGTGGCCACGTTTACGAGCAGTACTTC
size: many; V: TRBV20-1; J: TRBJ2-5; D: .; CDR3: CSGNAGETQYF; DNA: TGCAGTGGAAACGCGGGAGAGACCCAGTACTTC
size: many; V: TRBV5-1; J: TRBJ2-5; D: TRBD2; CDR3: CASSLGTSGKETQYF; DNA: TGCGCCAGCAGCTTAGGGACTAGCGGGAAGGAGACCCAGTACTTC
size: many; V: TRBV6-2/TRBV6-3; J: TRBJ2-7; D: TRBD2; CDR3: CASSYLAAYEQYF; DNA: TGTGCCAGCAGTTATCTAGCGGCCTACGAGCAGTACTTC
size: many; V: TRBV20-1; J: TRBJ1-1; D: .; CDR3: CSAPWTPEYGTEAFF; DNA: TGCAGTGCTCCCTGGACCCCCGAGTATGGCACTGAAGCTTTCTTT
size: .; V: TRBV4-2; J: TRBJ1-2; D: .; CDR3: CASSLNRYDLVHYTF; DNA: TGTGCCAGCAGCCTAAACAGGTACGACTTGGTCCACTACACCTTC
size: .; V: TRBV13; J: TRBJ2-7; D: TRBD2; CDR3: CASSLLAGVQYEQYF; DNA: TGTGCCAGCAGCTTATTAGCGGGGGTTCAGTACGAGCAGTACTTC
size: .; V: TRBV5-4; J: TRBJ2-7; D: .; CDR3: CASSSRGSNEQYF; DNA: TGTGCCAGCAGCTCGCGTGGGAGTAACGAGCAGTACTTC
size: .; V: TRBV4-2; J: TRBJ2-6; D: TRBD1; CDR3: CASSRGTGLSGASVLTF; DNA: TGTGCCAGCAGCCGGGGGACAGGCCTCTCTGGGGCCAGCGTCCTGACTTTC
size: many; V: TRBV5-8; J: TRBJ2-3; D: .; CDR3: CASSRRTDGTDTQYF; DNA: TGTGCCAGCAGCCGACGGACAGACGGCACAGATACGCAGTATTTT
size: .; V: TRBV6-1; J: TRBJ2-6; D: .; CDR3: CASSELSSGANVLTF; DNA: TGTGCCAGCAGTGAACTCAGCTCTGGGGCCAACGTCCTGACTTTC
size: many; V: TRBV11-2; J: TRBJ2-2; D: TRBD2; CDR3: CASSGLAGGGELFF; DNA: TGTGCCAGCAGCGGACTAGCGGGAGGAGGGGAGCTGTTTTTT